This entry features one T cell receptor (beta chain) sequence. Its specificity is not known. TCRbeta libraries were built with three rounds of nested PCR, modified from ARM-PCR. TCRdb independently ran MiXCR on the multiplex PCR reads; one entry per CDR3 protein. The sample shows just over 200,000 distinct CDR3 sequences, about 76% of them seen only once. This sample stems from a study of tumor and adjacent non-tumor tissue in lung cancer. Study-wide points: Normal lung showed higher cumulative top 100 clone frequency than tumor.

This sample's RNA came from whole unsorted tissue. V lost 7 bases, J lost 7 bases, and 14 bases lay in between. Germline V CDR1 and CDR2: MDHEN, SYDVKM. The CDR3 is made up of 12 amino acids. The receptor's source is a man aged 60-69 years with non-small cell lung cancer. Sequencing input: lung tumor tissue. The chain uses TRBV28 and TRBJ2-7, with D unresolved. CDR3 amino acids: CASTSGRGEQYF. The CDR3 nucleotides are TGTGCCAGCACATCGGGCCGCGGAGAGCAGTACTTC.